This T cell receptor (beta chain) was obtained from a study of blood T cells in healthy people across ages. The second PCR ran about 6 to 11 cycles with a sample-barcoded 5' primer and J-beta primers. TCRdb reprocessed the 5' RACE reads via MiXCR and lists one record per CDR3 protein. The sample shows about 1.8 million distinct CDR3 sequences, about 50% of them seen only once. V was shortened by 1 base and J by 6 bases, with 3 bases between the two germline ends. The CDR3 is 11 amino acids. Germline values: CDR1 SNHLY, CDR2 FYNNEI. Healthy Caucasian individuals from Russia aged about 6 to 95 served as donors.

The clonotype comes from a woman in her thirties or forties in good health. The chain combines TRBV2 with TRBJ1-2; D is undetermined. Sequencing input: blood. The CDR3 DNA reads TGTGCCAGCAGTGAAGTGCATGGCTACACCTTC. Its translation: CASSEVHGYTF. Full variable domain (missing parts from reference TRBV2 and TRBJ1-2): EPEVTQTPSHQVTQMGQEVILRCVPISNHLYFYWYRQILGQKVEFLVSFYNNEISEKSEIFDDQFSVERPDGSNFTLKIRSTKLEDSAMYFCASSEVHGYTFGSGTRLTVV.